This T cell receptor (beta chain) was recorded in a study of persistence of HIV-infected CD4 T cells. Germline CDR1 and CDR2: KGHSH and LQKENI. This CDR3 has 19 amino acids. V dropped 5 bases and J dropped 0 bases, with 20 bases sitting between them. The immunoSEQ assay was version 4, run in survey mode. This table comes from immunoSEQ multiplex PCR, and its TCRdb copy is limited to in-frame clones, with some not included. This table has 45,000 or so clones, 88% appearing once. As for this clone: Its antigen remains unidentified.

Cells were stimulated nonspecifically with anti-CD3/anti-CD28 magnetic beads. Sorting of responding CD4+ T cells relied on upregulated CD40 ligand together with CD69. The clonotype originates from an adult woman with HIV who was CMV-seropositive. The chain uses TRBV18 and TRBJ2-6; D may correspond to TRBD1 or TRBD2 (5 bases each). Sequences were derived from CD4+ T cells sorted from PBMCs after approximately 19-hour stimulation, sampled from a patient who received antiretroviral therapy. CDR3 region: CASSTTLTGTLSGANVLTF. CDR3 bases: TGTGCCAGCTCAACCACTTTGACTGGGACCCTCTCTGGGGCCAACGTCCTGACTTTC.